What follows are 5 T cell receptor beta chains derived from one specimen sequenced in a study of CD8 T cells in Susac syndrome. It was with random hexamers that about 0.45 to 1 ug RNA was reverse transcribed. TCRdb itself ran the immunoSEQ multiplex PCR reads through MiXCR, one entry per CDR3 protein. The sample lists 400,000 to 550,000 distinct CDR3 sequences, approximately 85% seen once, with about 0.12% in the top ten. Input material: CD8+ T cells from PBMCs. These receptors all stem from a human donor with multiple sclerosis.

The chain recombines TRBV9 with TRBJ2-3; no firm D call. The CDR3 runs 15 residues. CDR1 is SGDLS, CDR2 YYNGEE, per germline. V was pared by 0 bases and J by 2 bases, with 10 bases between. The CDR3 nucleotides read TGTGCCAGCAGCGTAGGTACAGATTTCACAGATACGCAGTATTTT. Translating gives CASSVGTDFTDTQYF. Using reference TRBV9 and TRBJ2-3 for the parts outside the CDR3, the full variable domain is DSGVTQTPKHLITATGQRVTLRCSPRSGDLSVYWYQQSLDQGLQFLIQYYNGEERAKGNILERFSAQQFPDLHSELNLSSLELGDSALYFCASSVGTDFTDTQYFGPGTRLTVL.

The genes are TRBV27 and TRBJ2-5, with 9 bases lining up with TRBD2. Germline lookup yields CDR1 MNHEY and CDR2 SMNVEV (reference sequence). V dropped 0 bases and J dropped 4; count of bases not matched to a gene: 9. The CDR3 totals 17 residues. The chain's CDR3 is CASSLSQSGGPPETQYF. CDR3 DNA sequence: TGTGCCAGCAGTTTATCTCAAAGCGGGGGGCCCCCAGAGACCCAGTACTTC.

The chain couples TRBV27 to TRBJ2-3, with a tentative D call TRBD2 (6 bases). This CDR3 region has 15 residues. The V end was cut by 3 bases, the J end by 4 bases, with 14 bases between. Germline V lookup: CDR1 MNHEY, CDR2 SMNVEV (reference sequence). The CDR3 spells CASSFRTTGADTQYF. CDR3 DNA sequence: TGTGCCAGCAGTTTTAGGACAACGGGGGCAGATACGCAGTATTTT.

There are a few counts of this clonotype. The V and J genes are TRBV3-1 and TRBJ2-7, with D tentatively TRBD2 (5 bases). V was clipped by 0 bases and J by 0 bases, with 15 bases between them. Germline V gene data show CDR1 as LGHDT and CDR2 as YNNKEL (reference sequence). CDR3 length: 17 residues. The CDR3 region is CASSQDPLEDSSYEQYF. The CDR3 coding sequence is TGTGCCAGCAGCCAAGATCCCCTGGAGGATAGCTCCTACGAGCAGTACTTC.

The genes are TRBV29-1 and TRBJ1-1, with TRBD1 matching over 7 bases. The V and J ends lost 0 bases and 5 bases, in that order; junction bases with no gene match: 9. CDR1 and CDR2 (germline): SQVTM, ANQGSEA. The CDR3 is made up of 15 amino acids. Written as DNA, the CDR3 is TGCAGCGTTGAAGATCTTCAGGGGGGCCGGACTGAAGCTTTCTTT. Protein product: CSVEDLQGGRTEAFF.